This T cell receptor beta chain was captured by sequencing in a study of PD-1 blockade in classical Hodgkin lymphoma. Deletions cut 0 bases from V and 7 bases from J, with 9 bases between. Germline CDR1 is MGHRA and CDR2 is YSYEKL. The CDR3 runs 14 residues. Some clones are missing from TCRdb's copy, which holds only in-frame ones; the method was immunoSEQ multiplex PCR. The sample contains approximately 93,000 clones, just under 80% of which appear only once. Stated time point: cycle 4 day 1 (C4D1), after more than five weeks of nivolumab. All patients relapsed after autologous stem cell transplantation, and brentuximab vedotin exposure varied.

This sequence joins TRBV4-1 and TRBJ1-4; tentative D call: TRBD1 (5 bases). This specimen consisted of peripheral blood mononuclear cells (PBMCs), obtained before the fourth cycle of nivolumab. The receptor was isolated from a human donor with classical Hodgkin lymphoma. The CDR3 region is CASSQDREGEKLFF. CDR3 coding DNA: TGCGCCAGCAGCCAAGACAGGGAGGGTGAAAAACTGTTTTTT.